This T cell receptor beta chain was obtained from a study of T cell changes during pregnancy in multiple sclerosis. Data came from immunoSEQ multiplex PCR; TCRdb stores just in-frame clones and leaves some out. The table records 60,000 or so clones, 89% of them present only once. The clonotype was recovered from a female donor with multiple sclerosis, enrolled in a pregnancy study. Sequencing used peripheral blood, obtained in the first trimester of pregnancy.

In DNA, the CDR3 is TGTGCCAGCTCAACGAGACTAGGAAACACCGGGGAGCTGTTTTTT. Translation: CASSTRLGNTGELFF. The chain has TRBV18 and TRBJ2-2, with a tentative D call TRBD2 (6 bases). V lost 5 bases and J lost 2, with 12 bases in between. The germline V gene has CDR1 KGHSH and CDR2 LQKENI. This CDR3 region has 15 residues.